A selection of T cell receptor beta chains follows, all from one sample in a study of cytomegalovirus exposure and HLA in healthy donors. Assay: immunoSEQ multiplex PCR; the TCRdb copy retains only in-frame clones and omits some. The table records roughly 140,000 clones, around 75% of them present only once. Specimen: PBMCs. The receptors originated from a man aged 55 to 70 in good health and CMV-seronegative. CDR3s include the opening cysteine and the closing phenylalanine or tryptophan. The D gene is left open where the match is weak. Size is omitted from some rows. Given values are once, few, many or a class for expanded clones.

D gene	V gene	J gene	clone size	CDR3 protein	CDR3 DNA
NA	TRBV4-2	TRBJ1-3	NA	CASSQDAGAGNTIYF	TGTGCCAGCAGCCAAGACGCGGGGGCTGGAAACACCATATATTTT
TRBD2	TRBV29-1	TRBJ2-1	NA	CSVRLAGVIYNEQFF	TGCAGCGTGCGACTAGCGGGAGTCATCTACAATGAGCAGTTCTTC
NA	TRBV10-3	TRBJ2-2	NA	CAIGSSRDSNTGELFF	TGTGCCATCGGGTCCTCGCGGGACTCAAACACCGGGGAGCTGTTTTTT
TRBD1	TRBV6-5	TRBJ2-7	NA	CASGSGTGEGEQYF	TGTGCCAGCGGTTCCGGGACAGGGGAAGGCGAGCAGTACTTC
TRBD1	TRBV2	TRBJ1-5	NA	CASSFGQGAIYSNQPQHF	TGTGCCAGCAGTTTCGGACAGGGGGCGATCTATAGCAATCAGCCCCAGCATTTT
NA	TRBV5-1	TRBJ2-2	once	CASSPSGSTGELFF	TGCGCCAGCAGCCCAAGCGGTAGCACCGGGGAGCTGTTTTTT
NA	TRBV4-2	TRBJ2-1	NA	CASSQDETAPPYNEQFF	TGTGCCAGCAGCCAGGACGAGACAGCTCCCCCTTACAATGAGCAGTTCTTC
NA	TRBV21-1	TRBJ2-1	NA	CASSKGTSGSPREFF	TGTGCCAGCAGCAAGGGGACTAGCGGGAGCCCGCGGGAGTTCTTC
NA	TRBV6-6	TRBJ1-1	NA	CASSLGRGTEAFF	TGTGCCAGCAGTTTAGGTAGGGGCACTGAAGCTTTCTTT
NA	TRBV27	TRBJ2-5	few	CASSFGAPGAYQETQYF	TGTGCCAGCAGTTTTGGGGCGCCAGGGGCGTACCAAGAGACCCAGTACTTC
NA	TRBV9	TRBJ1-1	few	CASSPSNSYTEAFF	TGTGCCAGCAGCCCAAGCAACAGCTACACTGAAGCTTTCTTT
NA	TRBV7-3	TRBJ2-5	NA	CASSLGAQETQYF	TGTGCCAGCAGCTTAGGAGCCCAAGAGACCCAGTACTTC
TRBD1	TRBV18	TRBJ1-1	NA	CASSPQDRGTEAFF	TGTGCCAGCTCACCCCAGGACAGGGGAACTGAAGCTTTCTTT
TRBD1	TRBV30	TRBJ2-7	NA	CASNPDRGGDEQYF	TGTGCCTCCAATCCCGACAGGGGTGGCGACGAGCAGTACTTC
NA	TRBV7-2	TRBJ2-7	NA	CASSRQIAASYEQYF	TGTGCCAGCAGCCGCCAGATAGCGGCGTCCTACGAGCAGTACTTC
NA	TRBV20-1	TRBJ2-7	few	CSANRENEQYF	TGCAGTGCTAACAGGGAAAACGAGCAGTACTTC
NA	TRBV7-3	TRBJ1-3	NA	CASSAGQGNTIYF	TGTGCCAGCAGCGCCGGACAGGGAAACACCATATATTTT
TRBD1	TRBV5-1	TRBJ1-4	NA	CASSLDGQGAEEKLFF	TGCGCCAGCAGCTTGGATGGACAGGGGGCTGAGGAAAAACTGTTTTTT
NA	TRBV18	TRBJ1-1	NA	CASSGRQGSTEAFF	TGTGCCAGCTCAGGAAGACAAGGGAGCACTGAAGCTTTCTTT
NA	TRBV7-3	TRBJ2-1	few	CASSLAASSYNEQFF	TGTGCCAGCAGCTTAGCGGCGAGCTCCTACAATGAGCAGTTCTTC
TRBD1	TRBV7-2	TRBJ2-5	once	CASSLRDRGLRRETQYF	TGTGCCAGCAGCTTAAGGGACAGGGGGCTTCGACGGGAGACCCAGTACTTC
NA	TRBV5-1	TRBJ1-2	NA	CASSRSQADGYTF	TGCGCCAGCAGTCGGTCACAGGCGGATGGCTACACCTTC
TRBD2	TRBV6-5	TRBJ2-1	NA	CASSKGLAGVNEQFF	TGTGCCAGCAGTAAAGGACTAGCGGGAGTCAATGAGCAGTTCTTC
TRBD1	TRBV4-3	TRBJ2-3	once	CASSPTGVSTDTQYF	TGCGCCAGCAGCCCGACAGGGGTTAGCACAGATACGCAGTATTTT
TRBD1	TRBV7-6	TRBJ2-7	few	CASSEAGTGGGEQYF	TGTGCCAGCAGCGAGGCCGGGACAGGGGGGGGTGAGCAGTACTTC
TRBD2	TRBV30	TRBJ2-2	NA	CAWTGLADTGELFF	TGTGCCTGGACGGGACTAGCGGACACCGGGGAGCTGTTTTTT
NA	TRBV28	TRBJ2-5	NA	CASSLVSQETQYF	TGTGCCAGCAGTTTAGTCAGCCAAGAGACCCAGTACTTC
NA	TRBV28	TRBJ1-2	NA	CASSRGGAERDGYTF	TGTGCCAGCAGCCGCGGGGGGGCAGAACGGGATGGCTACACCTTC
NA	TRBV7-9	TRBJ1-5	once	CASSLGGANQPQHF	TGTGCCAGCAGCTTAGGGGGAGCAAATCAGCCCCAGCATTTT
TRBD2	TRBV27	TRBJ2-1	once	CASSLLTSGSGDEQFF	TGTGCCAGCAGTTTGTTGACTAGCGGGAGTGGGGATGAGCAGTTCTTC
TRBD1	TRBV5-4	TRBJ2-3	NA	CASSSMGQPSTDTQYF	TGTGCCAGCAGCTCGATGGGACAGCCTAGCACAGATACGCAGTATTTT
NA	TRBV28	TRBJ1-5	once	CASRAVQGSRNQPQHF	TGTGCCAGCAGGGCAGTACAGGGATCGCGCAATCAGCCCCAGCATTTT
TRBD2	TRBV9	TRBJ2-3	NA	CASSVTSGRPDTQYF	TGTGCCAGCAGCGTGACTAGCGGGAGGCCAGATACGCAGTATTTT
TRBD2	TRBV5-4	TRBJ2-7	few	CASSSGLAGDKPAEQYF	TGTGCCAGCAGCTCAGGACTAGCGGGAGATAAACCCGCCGAGCAGTACTTC
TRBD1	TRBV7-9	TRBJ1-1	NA	CASSLLPGTDSTEAFF	TGTGCCAGCAGCTTACTGCCAGGGACAGACTCAACTGAAGCTTTCTTT
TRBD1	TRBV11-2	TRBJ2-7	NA	CASSRRDSSYEQYF	TGTGCCAGCAGCCGCCGGGACAGCTCCTACGAGCAGTACTTC
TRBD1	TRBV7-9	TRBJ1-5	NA	CASSLVRQGNNQPQHF	TGTGCCAGCAGCTTAGTGAGACAGGGGAATAATCAGCCCCAGCATTTT
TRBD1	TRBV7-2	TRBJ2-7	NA	CASSWDRSSYEQYF	TGTGCCAGCAGCTGGGACAGGAGCTCCTACGAGCAGTACTTC
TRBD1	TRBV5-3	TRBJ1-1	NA	CARSLVNRTGGSEAFF	TGTGCCAGAAGCTTGGTCAATCGAACAGGGGGATCTGAAGCTTTCTTT
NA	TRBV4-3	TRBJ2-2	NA	CASSSLAGLNTGELFF	TGCGCCAGCAGCTCCTTGGCGGGGTTGAACACCGGGGAGCTGTTTTTT
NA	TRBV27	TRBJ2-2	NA	CASSFRDIGTGELFF	TGTGCCAGCAGTTTCCGGGATATTGGCACCGGGGAGCTGTTTTTT
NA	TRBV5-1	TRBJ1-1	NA	CASSPVQGLGTEAFF	TGCGCCAGCAGCCCCGTACAGGGTCTAGGCACTGAAGCTTTCTTT
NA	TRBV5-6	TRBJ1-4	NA	CASSFRWQRTEDEKLFF	TGTGCCAGCAGCTTCCGTTGGCAGCGGACAGAGGATGAAAAACTGTTTTTT
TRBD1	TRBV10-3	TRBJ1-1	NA	CAIRTTTGRTEAFF	TGTGCCATCAGAACTACGACAGGGCGGACTGAAGCTTTCTTT
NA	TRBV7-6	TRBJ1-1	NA	CASSSQMNTEAFF	TGTGCCAGCAGCTCCCAGATGAACACTGAAGCTTTCTTT
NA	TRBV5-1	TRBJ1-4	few	CASSLEPQGSGEKLFF	TGCGCCAGCAGCTTGGAGCCACAGGGTTCTGGTGAAAAACTGTTTTTT
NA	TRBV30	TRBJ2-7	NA	CAWSGFGATYEQYF	TGTGCCTGGAGTGGGTTTGGAGCTACCTACGAGCAGTACTTC
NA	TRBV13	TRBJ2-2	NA	CASSLQNTGELFF	TGTGCCAGCAGCTTACAGAACACCGGGGAGCTGTTTTTT
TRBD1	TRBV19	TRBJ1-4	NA	CASSIAQGTNEKLFF	TGTGCCAGTAGTATCGCACAGGGGACTAATGAAAAACTGTTTTTT
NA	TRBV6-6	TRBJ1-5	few	CASSPVRGSNQPQHF	TGTGCCAGCAGCCCCGTGAGAGGGAGCAATCAGCCCCAGCATTTT